The 5 T cell receptor beta chains given below trace back to one sample, sequenced in a study of OX40 agonist ivuxolimab in advanced cancers. TCRdb's table, derived via immunoSEQ multiplex PCR, lists solely in-frame clones and lacks some. The data show 74,000 or so clones, with 85% to 90% seen just once and 2% to 2.5% held by the top ten. This specimen was CD4+ or CD8+ T cells sorted from blood, taken in a trial of the OX40 agonist ivuxolimab. The receptors here all came from an adult with an advanced solid tumor such as melanoma, head and neck, liver or kidney cancer.

The V call is TRBV6-1, the J call TRBJ2-7; 11 bases are shared with TRBD2. V shed 6 bases, J shed 1 base, and the junction held 5 bases outside the gene matches. The CDR3 extends over 15 amino acids. Looked up from germline, CDR1 is MNHNS and CDR2 is SASEGT. DNA for the CDR3: TGTGCCAGCAGGACTAGCGGGACAGGGTCCTACGAGCAGTACTTC. Residues: CASRTSGTGSYEQYF.

The chain joins TRBV12-5 to TRBJ2-5; no firm D call. Germline V gives CDR1 LGHNT, CDR2 FRNRAP. CDR3 length: 13 residues. V was trimmed by 6 bases and J by 5 bases, leaving 13 bases between them. For the CDR3, the DNA is TGTGCTAGTGGCCTTGGCTGGCCGGAGACCCAGTACTTC. Its protein product is CASGLGWPETQYF.

V gene TRBV7-3 combines with J gene TRBJ2-7, with no clear D. CDR1 and CDR2 from the germline V gene are SGHTA and FQGTGA. The CDR3 has 13 amino acids. Between the trimmed V and J ends, which lost 5 bases and 3 bases, there was a span of 11 bases. CDR3 region: CASSTYAGYEQYF. The CDR3 DNA reads TGTGCCAGCAGCACCTATGCAGGCTACGAGCAGTACTTC.

The chain recombines TRBV7-3 with TRBJ2-3; 10 bases are shared with TRBD1. Per the germline V gene, CDR1 is SGHTA and CDR2 is FQGTGA. V was pared by 2 bases and J by 4 bases, with 3 bases of the junction left unmatched. CDR3 size: 15 residues. CDR3 residues: CASSLQTGGADTQYF. DNA for the CDR3: TGTGCCAGCAGCTTACAGACAGGGGGCGCAGATACGCAGTATTTT. Full variable domain (outside the CDR3, taken from reference TRBV7-3 and TRBJ2-3): GAGVSQTPSNKVTEKGKYVELRCDPISGHTALYWYRQSLGQGPEFLIYFQGTGAADDSGLPNDRFFAVRPEGSVSTLKIQRTERGDSAVYLCASSLQTGGADTQYFGPGTRLTVL.

This clone was counted between two and nine times. This rearrangement joins TRBV28 to TRBJ1-5, with 7 bases aligning to TRBD1. Germline values: CDR1 MDHEN, CDR2 SYDVKM. The CDR3 extends over 16 amino acids. V trimming: 3 bases; J trimming: 2 bases; junction bases outside the gene matches: 7. The CDR3 DNA reads as TGTGCCAGCAGTTTTATAGGGGGCGCGGGCAATCAGCCCCAGCATTTT. Amino acids: CASSFIGGAGNQPQHF.